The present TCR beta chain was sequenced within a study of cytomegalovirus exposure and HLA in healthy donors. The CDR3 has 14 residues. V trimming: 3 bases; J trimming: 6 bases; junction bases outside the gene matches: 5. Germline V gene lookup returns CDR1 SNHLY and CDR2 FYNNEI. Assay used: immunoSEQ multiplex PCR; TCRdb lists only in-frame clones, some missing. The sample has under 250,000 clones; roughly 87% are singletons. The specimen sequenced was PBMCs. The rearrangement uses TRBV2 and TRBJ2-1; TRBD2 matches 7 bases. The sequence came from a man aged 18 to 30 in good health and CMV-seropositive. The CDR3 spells CASSEWRGINEQFF. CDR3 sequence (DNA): TGTGCCAGCAGTGAGTGGCGGGGGATCAATGAGCAGTTCTTC.